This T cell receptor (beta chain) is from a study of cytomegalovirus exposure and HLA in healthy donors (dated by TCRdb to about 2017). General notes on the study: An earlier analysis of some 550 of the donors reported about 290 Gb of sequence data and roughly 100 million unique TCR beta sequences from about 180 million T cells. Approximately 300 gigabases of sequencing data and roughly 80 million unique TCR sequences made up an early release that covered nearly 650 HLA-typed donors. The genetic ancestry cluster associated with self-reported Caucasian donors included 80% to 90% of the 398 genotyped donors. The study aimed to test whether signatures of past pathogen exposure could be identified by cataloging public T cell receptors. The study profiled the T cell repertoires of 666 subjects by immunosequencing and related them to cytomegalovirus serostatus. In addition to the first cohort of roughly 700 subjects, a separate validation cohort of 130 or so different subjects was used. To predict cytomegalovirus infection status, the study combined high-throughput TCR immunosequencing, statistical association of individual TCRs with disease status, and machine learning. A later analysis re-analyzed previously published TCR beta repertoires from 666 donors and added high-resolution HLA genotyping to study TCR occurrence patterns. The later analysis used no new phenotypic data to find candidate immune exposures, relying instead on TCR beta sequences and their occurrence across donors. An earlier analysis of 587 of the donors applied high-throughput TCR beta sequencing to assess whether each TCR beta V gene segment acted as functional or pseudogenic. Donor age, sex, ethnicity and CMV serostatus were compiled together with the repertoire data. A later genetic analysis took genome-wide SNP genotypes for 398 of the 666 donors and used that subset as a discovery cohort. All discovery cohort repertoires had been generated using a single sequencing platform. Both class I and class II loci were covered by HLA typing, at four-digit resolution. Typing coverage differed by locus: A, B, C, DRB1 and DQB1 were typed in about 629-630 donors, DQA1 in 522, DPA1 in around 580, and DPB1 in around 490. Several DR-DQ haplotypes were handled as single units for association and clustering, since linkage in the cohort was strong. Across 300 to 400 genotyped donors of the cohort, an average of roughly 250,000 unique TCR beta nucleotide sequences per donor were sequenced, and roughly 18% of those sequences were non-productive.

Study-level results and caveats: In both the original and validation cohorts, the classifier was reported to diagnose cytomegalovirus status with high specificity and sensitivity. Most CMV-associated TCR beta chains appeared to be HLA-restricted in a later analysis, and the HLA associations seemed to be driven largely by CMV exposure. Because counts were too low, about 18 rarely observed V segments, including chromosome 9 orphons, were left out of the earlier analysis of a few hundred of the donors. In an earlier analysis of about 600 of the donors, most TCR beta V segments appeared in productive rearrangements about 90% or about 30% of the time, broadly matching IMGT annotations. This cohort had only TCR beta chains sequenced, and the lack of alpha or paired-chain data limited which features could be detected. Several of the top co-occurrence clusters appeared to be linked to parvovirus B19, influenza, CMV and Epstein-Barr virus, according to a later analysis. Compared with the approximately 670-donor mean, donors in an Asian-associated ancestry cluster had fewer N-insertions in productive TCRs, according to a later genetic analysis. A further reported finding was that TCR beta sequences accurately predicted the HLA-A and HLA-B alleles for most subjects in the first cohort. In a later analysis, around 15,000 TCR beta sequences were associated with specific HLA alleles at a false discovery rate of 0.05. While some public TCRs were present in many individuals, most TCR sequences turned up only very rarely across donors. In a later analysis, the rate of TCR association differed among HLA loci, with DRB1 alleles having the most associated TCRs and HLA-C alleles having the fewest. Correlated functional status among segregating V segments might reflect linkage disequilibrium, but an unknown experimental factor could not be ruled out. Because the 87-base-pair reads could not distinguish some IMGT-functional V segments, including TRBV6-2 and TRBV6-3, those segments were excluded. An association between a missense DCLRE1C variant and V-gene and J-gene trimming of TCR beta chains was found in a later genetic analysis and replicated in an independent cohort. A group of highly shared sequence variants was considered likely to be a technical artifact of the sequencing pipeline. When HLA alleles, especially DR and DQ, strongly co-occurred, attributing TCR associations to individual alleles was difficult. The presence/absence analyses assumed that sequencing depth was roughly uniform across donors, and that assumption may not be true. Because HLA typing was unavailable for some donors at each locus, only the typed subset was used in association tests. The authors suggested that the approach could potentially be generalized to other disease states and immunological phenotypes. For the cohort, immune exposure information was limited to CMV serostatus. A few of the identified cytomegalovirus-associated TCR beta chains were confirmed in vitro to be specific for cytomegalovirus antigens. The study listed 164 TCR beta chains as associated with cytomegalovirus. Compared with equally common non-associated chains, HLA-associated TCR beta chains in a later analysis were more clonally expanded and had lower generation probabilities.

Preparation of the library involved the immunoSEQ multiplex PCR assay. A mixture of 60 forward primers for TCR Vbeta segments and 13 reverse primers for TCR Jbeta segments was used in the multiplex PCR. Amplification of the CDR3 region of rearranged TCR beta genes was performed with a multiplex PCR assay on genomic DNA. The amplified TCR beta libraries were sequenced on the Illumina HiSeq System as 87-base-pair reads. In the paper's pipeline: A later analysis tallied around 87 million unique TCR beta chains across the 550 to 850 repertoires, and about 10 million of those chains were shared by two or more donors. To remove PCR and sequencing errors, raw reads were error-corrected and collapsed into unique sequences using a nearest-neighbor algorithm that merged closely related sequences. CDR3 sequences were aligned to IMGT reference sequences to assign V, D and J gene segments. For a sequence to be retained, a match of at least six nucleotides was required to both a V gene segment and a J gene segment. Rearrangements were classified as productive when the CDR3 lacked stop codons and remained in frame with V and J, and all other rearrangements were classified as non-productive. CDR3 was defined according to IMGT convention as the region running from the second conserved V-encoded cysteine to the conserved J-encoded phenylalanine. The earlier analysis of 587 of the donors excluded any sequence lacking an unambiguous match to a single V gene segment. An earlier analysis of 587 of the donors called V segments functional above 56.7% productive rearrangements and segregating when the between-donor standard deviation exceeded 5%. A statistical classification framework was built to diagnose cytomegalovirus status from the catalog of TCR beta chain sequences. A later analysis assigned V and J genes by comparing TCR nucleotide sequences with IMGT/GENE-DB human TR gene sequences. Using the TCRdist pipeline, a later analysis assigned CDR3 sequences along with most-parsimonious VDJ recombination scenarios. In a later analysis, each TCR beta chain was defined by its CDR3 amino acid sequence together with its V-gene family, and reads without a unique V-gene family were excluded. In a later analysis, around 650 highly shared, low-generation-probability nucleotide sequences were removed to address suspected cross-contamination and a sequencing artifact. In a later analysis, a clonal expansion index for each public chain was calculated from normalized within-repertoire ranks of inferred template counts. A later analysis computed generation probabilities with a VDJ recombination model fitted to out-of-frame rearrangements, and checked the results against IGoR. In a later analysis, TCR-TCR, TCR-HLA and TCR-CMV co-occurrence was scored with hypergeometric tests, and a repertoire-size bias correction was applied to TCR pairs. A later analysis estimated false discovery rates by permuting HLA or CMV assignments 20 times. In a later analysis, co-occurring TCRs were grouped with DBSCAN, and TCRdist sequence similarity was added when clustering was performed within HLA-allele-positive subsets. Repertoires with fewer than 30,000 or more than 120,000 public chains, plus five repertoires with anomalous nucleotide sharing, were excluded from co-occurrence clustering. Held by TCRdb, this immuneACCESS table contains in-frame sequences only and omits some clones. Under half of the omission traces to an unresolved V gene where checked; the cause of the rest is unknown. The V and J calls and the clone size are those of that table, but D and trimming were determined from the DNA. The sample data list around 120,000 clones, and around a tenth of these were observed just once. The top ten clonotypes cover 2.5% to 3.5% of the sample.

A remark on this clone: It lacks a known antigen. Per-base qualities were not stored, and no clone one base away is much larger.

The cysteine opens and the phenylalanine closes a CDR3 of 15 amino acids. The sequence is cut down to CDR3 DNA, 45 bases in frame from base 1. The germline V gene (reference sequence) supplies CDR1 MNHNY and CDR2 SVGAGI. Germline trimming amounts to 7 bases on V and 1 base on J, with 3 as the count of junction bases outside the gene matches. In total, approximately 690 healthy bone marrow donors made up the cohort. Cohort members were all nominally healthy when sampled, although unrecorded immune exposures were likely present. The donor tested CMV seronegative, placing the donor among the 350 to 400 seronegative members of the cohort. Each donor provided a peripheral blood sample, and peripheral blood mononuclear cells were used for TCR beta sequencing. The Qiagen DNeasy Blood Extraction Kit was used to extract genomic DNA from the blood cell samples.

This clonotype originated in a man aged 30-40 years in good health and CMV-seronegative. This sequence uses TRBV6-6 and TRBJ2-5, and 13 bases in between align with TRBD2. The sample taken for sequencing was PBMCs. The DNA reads TGTGCCAGCAAACGGACTAGCGGGGGCCAAGAGACCCAGTACTTC. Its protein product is CASKRTSGGQETQYF.